This entry lists 5 T cell receptor beta chains sequenced from one sample in a study of T cells in Graves' hyperthyroidism and ophthalmopathy. TCR beta CDR3 region amplification was performed from RNA transcripts. A set of HTBI primers served as the primers for a first-round RT-PCR of the TCR CDR3. TCRdb called the multiplex PCR reads again in MiXCR, with one record for every CDR3 protein. The table shows around 350,000 distinct CDR3 sequences, with 20% to 25% occurring only once. Source material: blood. These receptor sequences come from a man in his fifties or sixties with Graves' hyperthyroidism.

V gene TRBV5-1 combines with J gene TRBJ2-7, with D perhaps matching TRBD1 or TRBD2 (6 bases each). CDR3 length: 15 residues. Germline V gives CDR1 SGHRS, CDR2 YFSETQ. V lost 0 bases and J lost 3, with 13 bases in between. The CDR3 nucleotides are TGCGCCAGCAGCTTGGTCTGGGGGGCGAACTACGAGCAGTACTTC. This encodes CASSLVWGANYEQYF.

V is TRBV28 and J is TRBJ2-5; 10 positions match TRBD2. Looked up from germline, CDR1 is MDHEN and CDR2 is SYDVKM. This CDR3 is 17 amino acids long. With V trimmed by 5 bases and J by 2 bases, 11 bases remained unmatched. CDR3 sequence: CASSISGRKVDQETQYF. The CDR3 DNA follows: TGTGCCAGCAGTATTAGCGGGAGGAAGGTCGATCAAGAGACCCAGTACTTC.

Only a few counts were recorded for this clonotype. The V and J genes are TRBV4-1 and TRBJ2-7, with a weak D call TRBD2 (5 bases). Germline V gene lookup returns CDR1 MGHRA and CDR2 YSYEKL. V lost 1 base and J 6 bases, leaving 19 bases between the germline ends. CDR3 size: 16 residues. CDR3 coding DNA: TGCGCCAGCAGCCAAGGTTTAAGGACTTCGTGTTGCGAGCAGTACTTC. Its protein product is CASSQGLRTSCCEQYF.

This clonotype was seen only a few times. The chain has TRBV5-6 and TRBJ2-5; a possible D gene is TRBD1 (6 bases). CDR3 length: 14 residues. CDR1 and CDR2 from the germline V gene are SGHDT and YYEEEE. V was clipped by 2 bases and J by 1 base, with 9 bases between them. The CDR3 reads CASSFIGGQETQYF. The CDR3 DNA is TGTGCCAGCAGCTTCATAGGGGGCCAAGAGACCCAGTACTTC.

This chain links TRBV20-1 with TRBJ2-3; 7 bases map to TRBD2. The ends lost 4 bases at V and 3 bases at J; junction bases unmatched: 10. This CDR3 comprises 15 residues. Germline assignment: CDR1 DFQATT and CDR2 SNEGSKA (reference sequence). CDR3 sequence: CSAIIDRGRTDTQYF. The CDR3 nucleotides are TGCAGTGCTATAATCGACCGCGGGAGAACAGATACGCAGTATTTT.